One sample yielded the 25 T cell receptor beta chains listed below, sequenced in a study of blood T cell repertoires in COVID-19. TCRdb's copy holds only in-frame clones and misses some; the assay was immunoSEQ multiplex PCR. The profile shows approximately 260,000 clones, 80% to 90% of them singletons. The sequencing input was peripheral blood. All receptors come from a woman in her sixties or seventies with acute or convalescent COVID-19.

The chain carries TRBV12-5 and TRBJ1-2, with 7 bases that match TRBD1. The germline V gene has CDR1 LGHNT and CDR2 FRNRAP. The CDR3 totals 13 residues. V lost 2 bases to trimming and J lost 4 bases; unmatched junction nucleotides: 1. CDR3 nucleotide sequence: TGTGCTAGTGGTTTGTCAGGGGGCTATGGCTACACCTTC. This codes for CASGLSGGYGYTF.

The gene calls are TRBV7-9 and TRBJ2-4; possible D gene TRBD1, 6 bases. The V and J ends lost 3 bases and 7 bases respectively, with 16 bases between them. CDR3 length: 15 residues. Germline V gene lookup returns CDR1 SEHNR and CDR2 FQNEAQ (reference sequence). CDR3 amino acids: CASSLAYPRGNIQYF. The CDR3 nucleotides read TGTGCCAGCAGCTTGGCGTATCCTAGGGGGAACATTCAGTACTTC.

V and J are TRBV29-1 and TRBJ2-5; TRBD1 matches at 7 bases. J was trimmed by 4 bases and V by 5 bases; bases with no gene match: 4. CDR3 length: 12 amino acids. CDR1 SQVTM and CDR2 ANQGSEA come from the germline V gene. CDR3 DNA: TGCAGCGTTTGGGGACAGAGAGAGACCCAGTACTTC. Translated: CSVWGQRETQYF. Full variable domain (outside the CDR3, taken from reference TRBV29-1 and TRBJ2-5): SAVISQKPSRDICQRGTSLTIQCQVDSQVTMMFWYRQQPGQSLTLIATANQGSEATYESGFVIDKFPISRPNLTFSTLTVSNMSPEDSSIYLCSVWGQRETQYFGPGTRLLVL.

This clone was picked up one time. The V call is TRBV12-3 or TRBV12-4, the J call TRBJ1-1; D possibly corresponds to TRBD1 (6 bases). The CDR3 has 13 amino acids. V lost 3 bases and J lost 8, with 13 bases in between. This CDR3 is CASSFFKQGEAFF. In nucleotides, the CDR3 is TGTGCCAGCAGTTTTTTTAAACAGGGCGAAGCTTTCTTT.

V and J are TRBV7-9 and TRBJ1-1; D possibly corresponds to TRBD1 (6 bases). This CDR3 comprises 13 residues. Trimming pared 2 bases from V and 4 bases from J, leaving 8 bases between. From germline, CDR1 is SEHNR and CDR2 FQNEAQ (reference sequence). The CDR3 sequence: CASSLKGVTEAFF. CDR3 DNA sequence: TGTGCCAGCAGCTTAAAGGGGGTCACTGAAGCTTTCTTT.

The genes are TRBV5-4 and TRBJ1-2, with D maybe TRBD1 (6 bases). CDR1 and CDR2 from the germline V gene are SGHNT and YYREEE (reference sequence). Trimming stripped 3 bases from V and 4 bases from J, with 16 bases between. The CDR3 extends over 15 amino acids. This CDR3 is CASSSPGHWGYGYTF. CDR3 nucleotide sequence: TGTGCCAGCAGCTCACCGGGACATTGGGGCTATGGCTACACCTTC.

CDR3 in DNA: TGCGCCAGCAGCAGGACTGTCTCCAACACCGGGGAGCTGTTTTTT. It codes for CASSRTVSNTGELFF. The rearrangement joins TRBV5-1 to TRBJ2-2; maybe TRBD2 (5 bases). With 4 bases removed from V and 2 bases from J, the gap between germline ends came to 12 bases. This CDR3 region has 15 residues. Germline CDR1 SGHRS, CDR2 YFSETQ.

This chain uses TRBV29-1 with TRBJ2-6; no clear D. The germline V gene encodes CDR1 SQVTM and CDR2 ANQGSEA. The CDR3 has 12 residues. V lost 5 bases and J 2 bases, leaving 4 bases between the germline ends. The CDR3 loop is CSVQAGANVLTF. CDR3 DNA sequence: TGCAGCGTTCAGGCTGGGGCCAACGTCCTGACTTTC.

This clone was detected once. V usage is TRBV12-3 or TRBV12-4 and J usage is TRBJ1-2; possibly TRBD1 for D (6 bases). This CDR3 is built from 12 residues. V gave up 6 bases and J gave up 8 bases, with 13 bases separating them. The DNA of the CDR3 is TGTGCCAGCAGCTTCGGGACACTCGGCTACACCTTC. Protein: CASSFGTLGYTF.

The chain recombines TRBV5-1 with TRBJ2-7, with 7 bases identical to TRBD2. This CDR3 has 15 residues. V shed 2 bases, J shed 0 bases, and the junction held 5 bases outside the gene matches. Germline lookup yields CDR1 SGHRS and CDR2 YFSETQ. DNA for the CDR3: TGCGCCAGCAGCTTAACGGGGGGATCCTCCTACGAGCAGTACTTC. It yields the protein CASSLTGGSSYEQYF.

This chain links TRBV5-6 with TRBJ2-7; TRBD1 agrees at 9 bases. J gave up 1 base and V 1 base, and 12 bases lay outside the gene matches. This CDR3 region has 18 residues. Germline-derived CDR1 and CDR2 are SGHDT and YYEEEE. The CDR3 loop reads CASSLPPVRTGDSYEQYF. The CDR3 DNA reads TGTGCCAGCAGCTTGCCGCCGGTCAGGACAGGGGATTCCTACGAGCAGTACTTC.

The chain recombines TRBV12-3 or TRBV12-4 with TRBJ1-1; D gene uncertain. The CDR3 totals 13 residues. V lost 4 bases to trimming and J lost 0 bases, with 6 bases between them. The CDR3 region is CASSSGVNTEAFF. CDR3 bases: TGTGCCAGCAGTTCCGGAGTGAACACTGAAGCTTTCTTT.

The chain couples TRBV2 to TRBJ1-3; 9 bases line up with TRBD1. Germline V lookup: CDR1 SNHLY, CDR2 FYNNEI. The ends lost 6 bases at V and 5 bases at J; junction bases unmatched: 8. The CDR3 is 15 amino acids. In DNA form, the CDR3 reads TGTGCCAGCAGCCCGGGACAGGGTAACCGAAACACCATATATTTT. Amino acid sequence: CASSPGQGNRNTIYF.

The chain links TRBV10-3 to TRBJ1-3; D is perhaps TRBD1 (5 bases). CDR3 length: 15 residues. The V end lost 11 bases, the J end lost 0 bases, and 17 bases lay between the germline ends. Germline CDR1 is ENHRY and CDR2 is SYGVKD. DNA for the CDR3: TGTGCCGGGGGGGGACCGCAGAGCTCTGGAAACACCATATATTTT. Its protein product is CAGGGPQSSGNTIYF.

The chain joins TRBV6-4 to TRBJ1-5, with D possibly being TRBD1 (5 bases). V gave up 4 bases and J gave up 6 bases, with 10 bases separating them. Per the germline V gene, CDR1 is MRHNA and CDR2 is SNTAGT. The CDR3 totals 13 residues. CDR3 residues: CASSVTQGQPQHF. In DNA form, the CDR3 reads TGTGCCAGCAGTGTTACGCAGGGTCAGCCCCAGCATTTT.

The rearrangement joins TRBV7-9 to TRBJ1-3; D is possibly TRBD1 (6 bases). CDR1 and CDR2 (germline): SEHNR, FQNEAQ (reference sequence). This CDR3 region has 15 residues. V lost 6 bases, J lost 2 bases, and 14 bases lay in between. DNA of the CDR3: TGTGCCAGCAGTCAAACAGGGCTGGCTGGAAACACCATATATTTT. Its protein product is CASSQTGLAGNTIYF.

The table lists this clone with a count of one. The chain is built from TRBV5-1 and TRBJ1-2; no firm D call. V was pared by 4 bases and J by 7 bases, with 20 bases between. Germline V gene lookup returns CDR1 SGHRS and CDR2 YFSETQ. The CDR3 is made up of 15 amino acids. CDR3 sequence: CASSPSSGGRGGYTF. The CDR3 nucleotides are TGCGCCAGCAGCCCTTCGAGCGGAGGGAGAGGTGGCTACACCTTC.

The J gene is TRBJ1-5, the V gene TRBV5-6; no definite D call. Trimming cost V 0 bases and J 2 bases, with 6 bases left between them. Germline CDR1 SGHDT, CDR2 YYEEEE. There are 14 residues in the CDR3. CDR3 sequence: CASSLGDGNQPQHF. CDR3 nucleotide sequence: TGTGCCAGCAGCTTGGGAGATGGCAATCAGCCCCAGCATTTT.

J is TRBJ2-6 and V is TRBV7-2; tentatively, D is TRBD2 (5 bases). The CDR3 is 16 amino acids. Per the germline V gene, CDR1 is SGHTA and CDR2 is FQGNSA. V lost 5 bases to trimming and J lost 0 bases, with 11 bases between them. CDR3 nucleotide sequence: TGTGCCAGCAGCCTATTAGGGAGCTCTGGGGCCAACGTCCTGACTTTC. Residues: CASSLLGSSGANVLTF.

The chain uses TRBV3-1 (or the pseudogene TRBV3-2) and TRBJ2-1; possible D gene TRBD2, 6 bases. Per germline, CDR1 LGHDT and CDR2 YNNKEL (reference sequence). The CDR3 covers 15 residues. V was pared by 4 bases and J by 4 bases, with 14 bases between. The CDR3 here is CASSPLGGGYNEQFF. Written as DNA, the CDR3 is TGTGCCAGCAGCCCCCTCGGGGGTGGATACAATGAGCAGTTCTTC.

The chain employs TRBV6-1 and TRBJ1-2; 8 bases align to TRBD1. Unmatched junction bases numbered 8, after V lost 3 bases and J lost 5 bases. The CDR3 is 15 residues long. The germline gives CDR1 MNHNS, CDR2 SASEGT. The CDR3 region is CASSDLGTGLYGYTF. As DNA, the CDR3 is TGTGCCAGCAGTGATCTAGGGACAGGCTTGTATGGCTACACCTTC.

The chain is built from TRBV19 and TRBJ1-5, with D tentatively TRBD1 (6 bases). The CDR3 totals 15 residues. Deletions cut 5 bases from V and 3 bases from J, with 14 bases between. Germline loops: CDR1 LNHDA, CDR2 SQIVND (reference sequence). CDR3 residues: CASSPQGQFNQPQHF. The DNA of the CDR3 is TGTGCCAGTAGTCCCCAGGGGCAGTTCAATCAGCCCCAGCATTTT.

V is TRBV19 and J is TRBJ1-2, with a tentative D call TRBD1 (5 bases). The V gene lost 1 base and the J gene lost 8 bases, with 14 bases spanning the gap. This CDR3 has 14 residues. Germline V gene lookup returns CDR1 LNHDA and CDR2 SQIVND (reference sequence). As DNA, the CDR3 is TGTGCCAGTAGTATAGGGGCAGGGTTTTTGGGCTACACCTTC. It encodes CASSIGAGFLGYTF.

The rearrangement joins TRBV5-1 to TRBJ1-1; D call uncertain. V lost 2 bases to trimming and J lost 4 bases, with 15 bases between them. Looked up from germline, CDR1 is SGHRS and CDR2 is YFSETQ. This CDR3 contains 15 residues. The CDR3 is CASSLPTGSGTEAFF. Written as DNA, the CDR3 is TGCGCCAGCAGCTTACCGACCGGGTCGGGCACTGAAGCTTTCTTT.

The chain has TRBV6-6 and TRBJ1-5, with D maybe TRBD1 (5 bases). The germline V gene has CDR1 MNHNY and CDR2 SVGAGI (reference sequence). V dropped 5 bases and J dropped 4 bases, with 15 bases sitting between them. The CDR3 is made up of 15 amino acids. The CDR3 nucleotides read TGTGCCAGCAGTCAGCCGACAGCGCAAAATCAGCCCCAGCATTTT. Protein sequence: CASSQPTAQNQPQHF.